Presented here are 28 T cell receptor beta chains from one specimen sequenced in a study of blood T cells in healthy people across ages. It was with a sample-barcoded 5' primer and a J-beta primer mix that a second PCR of about 6 to 12 cycles was run. MiXCR, applied by TCRdb to the 5' RACE reads, yields one record per CDR3 protein. The repertoire holds under 1,000,000 distinct CDR3 sequences, with roughly 34% as singletons. Sequencing was performed on blood. The receptors were sampled from a man between 18 and 35 years old in good health.

V and J are TRBV24-1 and TRBJ2-1; TRBD2 agrees at 12 bases. The germline V gene has CDR1 KGHDR and CDR2 SFDVKD. The CDR3 length is 16 residues. Unmatched junction bases numbered 1, after V lost 2 bases and J lost 3 bases. The CDR3 nucleotides read TGTGCCACCAGTGATTCGGGACTAGCGGGCTACAATGAGCAGTTCTTC. Amino acid sequence: CATSDSGLAGYNEQFF.

The count of this clonotype is one. The rearrangement joins TRBV3-1 to TRBJ2-1; 7 nucleotides align to TRBD2. V dropped 6 bases and J dropped 2; count of bases not matched to a gene: 13. The CDR3 runs to 17 residues. Germline CDR1 and CDR2: LGHDT and YNNKEL (reference sequence). The chain's CDR3 is CASSGRGRIIAYNEQFF. CDR3 coding DNA: TGTGCCAGCAGTGGACGCGGGAGAATTATAGCCTACAATGAGCAGTTCTTC.

The chain is built from TRBV20-1 and TRBJ2-1; D may match TRBD1 or TRBD2 (6 bases each). CDR3 size: 15 residues. Per the germline V gene, CDR1 is DFQATT and CDR2 is SNEGSKA (reference sequence). Deletions cut 0 bases from V and 7 bases from J, with 16 bases between. CDR3 in amino acids: CSARDDWPGANEQFF. The CDR3 DNA reads as TGCAGTGCTAGAGATGACTGGCCGGGGGCGAATGAGCAGTTCTTC.

V usage is TRBV5-5 and J usage is TRBJ2-7; D perhaps matches TRBD1 (5 bases). The V gene lost 2 bases and the J gene lost 6 bases, with 15 bases spanning the gap. The CDR3 runs 14 residues. Germline CDR1 and CDR2: SGHKS and YYEKEE (reference sequence). CDR3 loop: CASSFQRQGGEQYF. DNA for the CDR3: TGTGCCAGCAGCTTCCAGAGGCAGGGCGGCGAGCAGTACTTC.

This clonotype appeared many times. The chain has TRBV12-3 or TRBV12-4 and TRBJ2-3, with D perhaps being TRBD1 or TRBD2 (6 bases each). V dropped 6 bases and J dropped 6 bases, with 13 bases sitting between them. CDR3 length equals 13 residues. CDR3 sequence: CASSLPGADTQYF. DNA for the CDR3: TGTGCCAGCAGCTTACCGGGGGCGGATACGCAGTATTTT.

Only a few counts were recorded for this clonotype. The chain is built from TRBV20-1 and TRBJ2-5; D remains ambiguous. Between the trimmed V and J ends, which lost 0 bases and 5 bases, there was a span of 16 bases. The CDR3 runs to 15 residues. CDR1 and CDR2 from the germline V gene are DFQATT and SNEGSKA (reference sequence). The CDR3 bases are TGCAGTGCTAGAGATCTTTATGAGTCGGCCGAGACCCAGTACTTC. Translation gives CSARDLYESAETQYF.

The sample holds a few counts of this clonotype. The chain carries TRBV6-6 and TRBJ2-7, with D perhaps matching TRBD2 (7 bases). From germline, CDR1 is MNHNY and CDR2 SVGAGI (reference sequence). V lost 2 bases and J lost 7, with 21 bases in between. This CDR3 has 16 amino acids. This CDR3 reads CASSYGGGGRNNEQYF. CDR3 bases: TGTGCCAGCAGTTACGGGGGCGGGGGACGGAACAATGAGCAGTACTTC.

Comment on this clonotype: This may stem from a read error, because a much larger clone lies one nucleotide away. This sequence joins TRBV12-3 or TRBV12-4 and TRBJ2-5; D is perhaps TRBD2 (6 bases). The CDR3 consists of 12 residues. The CDR3 here is CACRVGDGGQYF. CDR3 DNA sequence: TGTGCCTGCAGGGTTGGGGACGGGGGCCAGTACTTC.

This clonotype turned up a few times. This chain links TRBV4-3 with TRBJ2-3, with 9 bases identical to TRBD2. The germline CDR1 and CDR2 sequences are LGHNA and YSLEER. Trimming at V came to 0 bases and at J to 7 bases, leaving 8 bases not matched to a gene. The CDR3 spans 16 residues. CDR3 loop: CASSQDRAGGLYTQYF. The CDR3, as DNA: TGCGCCAGCAGCCAAGATCGGGCGGGGGGGCTTTATACGCAGTATTTT.

The rearrangement uses TRBV20-1 and TRBJ1-2; D uncertain. There are 15 residues in the CDR3. The V gene lost 6 bases and the J gene lost 0 bases, with 17 bases spanning the gap. Per the germline V gene, CDR1 is DFQATT and CDR2 is SNEGSKA (reference sequence). The CDR3 spells CSAYASRGPNYGYTF. Written as DNA, the CDR3 is TGCAGTGCCTACGCCTCGCGGGGTCCTAACTATGGCTACACCTTC.

The rearrangement links TRBV12-3 or TRBV12-4 to TRBJ2-1; 7 bases match TRBD2. This CDR3 contains 14 residues. With V trimmed by 7 bases and J by 2 bases, 5 bases remained unmatched. The CDR3 reads CASIPRGAYNEQFF. DNA for the CDR3: TGTGCCAGCATCCCCCGGGGGGCCTACAATGAGCAGTTCTTC.

To note about this clonotype: One base away lies a much larger clone, so this may be a sequencing read error. The CDR3: CSVRRAVSYNEQYF. The CDR3 region has the DNA TGCAGCGTTAGGAGGGCCGTCTCCTACAATGAGCAGTACTTC. The chain employs TRBV29-1 and TRBJ2-1; possible D gene TRBD2, 6 bases. TRBJ2-7 explains the end of the DNA better; the J call may be wrong. The CDR3 is 14 amino acids. CDR1 is SQVTM, CDR2 ANQGSEA, per germline.

The chain combines TRBV7-2 with TRBJ1-1; D might be TRBD1 (5 bases). The CDR3 runs to 13 residues. Germline V gene lookup returns CDR1 SGHTA and CDR2 FQGNSA. CDR3 in amino acids: CATMGQMNTEAFF. The CDR3 DNA sequence: TGTGCAACAATGGGGCAGATGAACACTGAAGCTTTCTTT.

This clonotype was observed a few times. The chain employs TRBV4-2 and TRBJ1-1; 10 bases line up with TRBD1. The trim removed 3 bases at V and 1 base at J, leaving 5 bases unmatched. The CDR3 contains 16 residues. Germline V gene lookup returns CDR1 LGHNA and CDR2 YNFKEQ. The CDR3 here is CASSQGQGTKNTEAFF. The DNA of the CDR3 is TGTGCCAGCAGCCAGGGACAGGGGACCAAGAACACTGAAGCTTTCTTT.

The V call is TRBV6-5, the J call TRBJ1-1; D unclear. This CDR3 has 13 amino acids. The germline CDR1 and CDR2 sequences are MNHEY and SVGAGI. With 7 bases removed from V and 2 bases from J, the gap between germline ends came to 11 bases. This chain's CDR3 is CASTSTRNTEAFF. The CDR3 coding sequence is TGTGCCAGCACATCCACACGTAACACTGAAGCTTTCTTT.

This clonotype was recorded many times. The chain employs TRBV4-3 and TRBJ2-1; 12 bases line up with TRBD1. Germline CDR1 LGHNA, CDR2 YSLEER. This CDR3 comprises 15 residues. V shed 3 bases, J shed 7 bases, and the junction held 4 bases outside the gene matches. As DNA, the CDR3 is TGCGCCAGCAGCCACTGGGACAGGGGGCGTAATGAGCAGTTCTTC. Amino acids: CASSHWDRGRNEQFF.

This clonotype showed up just once. A much larger clone lies a single base off, so this may be a read error. V usage is TRBV29-1 and J usage is TRBJ2-1; D gene ambiguous. Germline CDR1 is SQVTM and CDR2 is ANQGSEA. The CDR3 loop spans 16 amino acids. The CDR3 spells CSVEGTRSSSHNEQFF. The CDR3 DNA sequence: TGCAGCGTTGAAGGCACGAGGTCCAGCTCCCACAATGAGCAGTTCTTC.

The chain employs TRBV5-1 and TRBJ1-1, with unresolved D. This CDR3 comprises 15 residues. Germline CDR1 reads SGHRS; CDR2 reads YFSETQ. With 2 bases removed from V and 1 base from J, the gap between germline ends came to 12 bases. The DNA of the CDR3 is TGCGCCAGCAGCTTTTCGGTTGCCGGGAACACTGAAGCTTTCTTT. This encodes CASSFSVAGNTEAFF.

This clonotype was found a few times. The CDR3 DNA sequence: TGCGCCAGCAGCTCCCGGGACAGGGGCTCTGGGGCCAACGTCCTGACTTTC. This gives the protein CASSSRDRGSGANVLTF. This chain links TRBV4-3 with TRBJ2-6; TRBD1 aligns across 10 bases. Germline CDR1 LGHNA, CDR2 YSLEER. There are 17 residues in the CDR3. V dropped 5 bases and J dropped 0; count of bases not matched to a gene: 4.

The chain links TRBV4-3 to TRBJ1-6, with D possibly matching TRBD1 (5 bases). The V and J ends lost 0 bases and 7 bases respectively, with 16 bases between them. The CDR3 runs 17 residues. Germline lookup yields CDR1 LGHNA and CDR2 YSLEER. CDR3 sequence (DNA): TGCGCCAGCAGCCAAGAAACTCTCCAGGGCGGGAATTCACCCCTCCACTTT. Translation gives CASSQETLQGGNSPLHF.

The gene calls are TRBV5-1 and TRBJ2-5; no definite D call. This CDR3 spans 14 amino acids. Germline CDR1 and CDR2: SGHRS and YFSETQ. V shed 4 bases and J shed 2 bases, with 12 bases lying between them. The CDR3 reads CASSTVVGQETQYF. CDR3 DNA sequence: TGCGCCAGCAGCACTGTGGTCGGTCAAGAGACCCAGTACTTC.

In its sample, this clonotype was seen a few times. The chain is built from TRBV9 and TRBJ1-2; D perhaps matches TRBD1 (6 bases). Trimming removed 0 bases from V and 1 base from J, with 7 bases in between. CDR3 length: 14 amino acids. Germline lookup yields CDR1 SGDLS and CDR2 YYNGEE. The chain's CDR3 is CASSVEQGNYGYTF. CDR3 nucleotide sequence: TGTGCCAGCAGCGTAGAACAGGGTAACTATGGCTACACCTTC.

At least ten counts were recorded for this clonotype. This chain links TRBV3-1 with TRBJ2-7; D is ambiguous. CDR1 is LGHDT and CDR2 is YNNKEL in the germline V gene (reference sequence). Trimming removed 4 bases from V and 0 bases from J, with 10 bases in between. The CDR3 sequence is 14 residues long. DNA of the CDR3: TGTGCCAGCAGCCGGTCGCAGAGCTCCTACGAGCAGTACTTC. Translated, it gives CASSRSQSSYEQYF.

The chain couples TRBV28 to TRBJ1-1, with D possibly TRBD1 on 5 matching bases. The CDR3 loop spans 15 amino acids. V was trimmed by 1 base and J by 5 bases, leaving 14 bases between them. Germline-derived CDR1 and CDR2 are MDHEN and SYDVKM. CDR3 in amino acids: CASSLFGGFSTEAFF. CDR3 DNA: TGTGCCAGCAGTTTATTCGGGGGATTCTCGACTGAAGCTTTCTTT. The full variable domain, its missing parts supplied by reference TRBV28 and TRBJ1-1, is DVKVTQSSRYLVKRTGEKVFLECVQDMDHENMFWYRQDPGLGLRLIYFSYDVKMKEKGDIPEGYSVSREKKERFSLILESASTNQTSMYLCASSLFGGFSTEAFFGQGTRLTVV.

To note about this clonotype: Possible read error: a much larger clone is one base away. The rearrangement joins TRBV5-1 to TRBJ2-3; a possible D gene is TRBD1 (6 bases). The closer fit of TRBJ1-5 to the DNA end suggests the J call may be wrong. CDR1 SGHRS and CDR2 YFSETQ come from the germline V gene. The CDR3 covers 17 residues. The chain's CDR3 is CASSLAGAGSIADTQHF. DNA for the CDR3: TGCGCCAGCAGCTTGGCAGGGGCTGGATCGATAGCAGATACGCAGCATTTT.

In this sample, this clonotype turned up a few times. Germline is not matched at one junction end, which may reflect a read error. This sequence joins TRBV20-1 and TRBJ2-3, with D perhaps being TRBD1 or TRBD2 (5 bases each). Germline lookup yields CDR1 DFQATT and CDR2 SNEGSKA (reference sequence). The CDR3 is made up of 15 amino acids. The CDR3 bases are TGCGGTGCTAGAGAGTTGGGGACCAGCACAGATACGCAGTATTTT. This gives the protein CGARELGTSTDTQYF.

This chain joins TRBV3-1 and TRBJ1-5; TRBD1 might be the D (5 bases). The CDR3 consists of 16 residues. Deletions cut 0 bases from V and 1 base from J, with 10 bases between. Germline V gene sequence: CDR1 LGHDT, CDR2 YNNKEL (reference sequence). The CDR3 nucleotides read TGTGCCAGCAGCCAAGATGCGGGACGGAGCAATCAGCCCCAGCATTTT. This codes for CASSQDAGRSNQPQHF.

This clonotype was counted once. This could be a read error, since a much larger clone is one nucleotide away. The rearrangement uses TRBV9 and TRBJ2-3; D call uncertain. This CDR3 is built from 13 residues. Germline V gives CDR1 SGDLS, CDR2 YYNGEE. V was shortened by 4 bases and J by 6 bases, with 12 bases between the two germline ends. The CDR3 sequence: CASSPRHPDTQYF. The CDR3 bases are TGTGCCAGCAGCCCCCGACATCCGGATACGCAGTATTTT.